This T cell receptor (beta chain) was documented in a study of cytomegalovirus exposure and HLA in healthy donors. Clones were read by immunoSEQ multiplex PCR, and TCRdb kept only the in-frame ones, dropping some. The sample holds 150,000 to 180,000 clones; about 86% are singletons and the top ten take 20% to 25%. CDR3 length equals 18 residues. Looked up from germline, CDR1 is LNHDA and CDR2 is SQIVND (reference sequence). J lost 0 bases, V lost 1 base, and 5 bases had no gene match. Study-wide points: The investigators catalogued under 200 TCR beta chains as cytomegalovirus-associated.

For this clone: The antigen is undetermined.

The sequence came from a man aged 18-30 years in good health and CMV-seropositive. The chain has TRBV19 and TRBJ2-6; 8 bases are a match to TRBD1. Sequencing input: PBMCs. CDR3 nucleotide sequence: TGTGCCAGTAGTATAGTCGCAGGGGGCCCCTCTGGGGCCAACGTCCTGACTTTC. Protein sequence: CASSIVAGGPSGANVLTF.